Following are 20 T cell receptor beta chains from one sample sequenced in a study of cytomegalovirus exposure and HLA in healthy donors. Researchers ran the PCR with 60 Vbeta and 13 Jbeta primers. The table came from immunoSEQ multiplex PCR; TCRdb's copy has only in-frame clones and leaves some out. The sample includes some 140,000 clones, approximately 80% of them seen just once. Sequencing used PBMCs. Receptor source: a man aged 40-49 years in good health and CMV-seronegative.

This chain joins TRBV7-3 and TRBJ1-3, with TRBD1 matching 7 bases. CDR1 SGHTA and CDR2 FQGTGA come from the germline V gene. V lost 3 bases, J lost 1 base, and 6 bases stayed unmatched. This CDR3 is built from 16 residues. The CDR3 bases are TGTGCCAGCAGCTTGACAGGGAGTCGGTCTGGAAACACCATATATTTT. Protein product: CASSLTGSRSGNTIYF.

The J gene is TRBJ1-1, the V gene TRBV7-3; D not resolved. The CDR3 runs to 14 residues. Germline CDR1 SGHTA, CDR2 FQGTGA. V was clipped by 4 bases and J by 1 base, with 10 bases between them. The DNA of the CDR3 is TGTGCCAGCAGCTCAGGCCACAAGAACACTGAAGCTTTCTTT. Protein sequence: CASSSGHKNTEAFF.

The gene calls are TRBV15 and TRBJ2-3; 8 nucleotides match TRBD2. CDR1 LNHNV and CDR2 YYDKDF come from the germline V gene (reference sequence). J gave up 5 bases and V 0 bases, and 10 bases lay outside the gene matches. The CDR3 has 17 amino acids. This CDR3 is CATSRDRKREYIDTQYF. The CDR3 region has the DNA TGTGCCACCAGCAGAGATAGAAAGCGGGAGTACATAGATACGCAGTATTTT.

The V and J genes are TRBV11-3 and TRBJ2-7; 7 nucleotides align to TRBD2. The junction had 8 bases not matched to a gene; V was cut back by 6 bases and J by 0 bases. CDR3 length: 15 amino acids. Germline V gene lookup returns CDR1 SGHNT and CDR2 YENEEA. CDR3 DNA: TGTGCCAGCAGTGGGGAGGGGTCCAGCTCCTACGAGCAGTACTTC. This codes for CASSGEGSSSYEQYF. Full variable domain (remainder filled in from reference TRBV11-3 and TRBJ2-7): EAGVVQSPRYKIIEKKQPVAFWCNPISGHNTLYWYLQNLGQGPELLIRYENEEAVDDSQLPKDRFSAERLKGVDSTLKIQPAELGDSAVYLCASSGEGSSSYEQYFGPGTRLTVT.

The gene calls are TRBV19 and TRBJ1-1; maybe TRBD1 (6 bases). This CDR3 comprises 20 residues. V lost 3 bases and J 0 bases, leaving 26 bases between the germline ends. Germline V gene sequence: CDR1 LNHDA, CDR2 SQIVND (reference sequence). The CDR3 spells CASSITPEERTVGMNTEAFF. The CDR3 DNA is TGTGCCAGTAGTATTACACCCGAGGAGCGGACAGTTGGAATGAACACTGAAGCTTTCTTT.

The V gene is TRBV29-1, the J gene TRBJ2-3; 16 nucleotides line up with TRBD2. The CDR3 has 14 amino acids. CDR1 is SQVTM, CDR2 ANQGSEA, per germline. The ends lost 6 bases at V and 4 bases at J; junction bases unmatched: 1. DNA of the CDR3: TGCAGCGTGGGACTAGCGGGAGGGCCAGATACGCAGTATTTT. It codes for CSVGLAGGPDTQYF.

The chain links TRBV4-2 to TRBJ2-1; D gene uncertain. The germline V and J ends were trimmed by 1 base and 0 bases, with 10 bases remaining between them. The CDR3 consists of 16 residues. Germline V gives CDR1 LGHNA, CDR2 YNFKEQ. The CDR3 spells CASSQGGLGSYNEQFF. Written as DNA, the CDR3 is TGTGCCAGCAGCCAAGGAGGCCTAGGCTCCTACAATGAGCAGTTCTTC.

The rearrangement links TRBV4-3 to TRBJ2-1, with 11 nucleotides matching TRBD2. The CDR3 covers 15 residues. V shed 4 bases, J shed 9 bases, and the junction held 8 bases outside the gene matches. CDR1 LGHNA and CDR2 YSLEER come from the germline V gene. The CDR3 bases are TGCGCCAGCAGCCTGGGGACTAGCGGCCACAGTGAGCAGTTCTTC. Translated, it gives CASSLGTSGHSEQFF.

This chain links TRBV10-3 with TRBJ1-5, with D unclear. Germline loops: CDR1 ENHRY, CDR2 SYGVKD. V lost 2 bases and J lost 2, with 10 bases in between. The CDR3 loop spans 15 amino acids. The CDR3 region is CAISEDKYGNQPQHF. The CDR3 DNA reads TGTGCCATCAGTGAGGACAAGTACGGCAATCAGCCCCAGCATTTT.

This sequence joins TRBV6-4 and TRBJ2-5; 8 bases align to TRBD1. The CDR3 sequence is 16 residues long. Germline V gives CDR1 MRHNA, CDR2 SNTAGT. After removal of 3 bases from V and 2 bases from J, the junction contained 8 bases not matched to a gene. Written as DNA, the CDR3 is TGTGCCAGCAGTGATCCTCCGGGACAGGAACAAGAGACCCAGTACTTC. Translated, it gives CASSDPPGQEQETQYF.

This clone has a handful of counts. CDR3 in amino acids: CASSIIGGDRTGELFF. The CDR3 DNA sequence: TGTGCCAGTAGTATCATCGGGGGGGACCGCACCGGGGAGCTGTTTTTT. The chain combines TRBV19 with TRBJ2-2, with 8 bases lining up with TRBD2. Germline V CDR1 and CDR2: LNHDA, SQIVND (reference sequence). The junction had 7 bases not matched to a gene; V was cut back by 3 bases and J by 4 bases. The CDR3 is 16 amino acids. The full variable domain, in which reference TRBV19 and TRBJ2-2 provide the parts outside the CDR3, is DGGITQSPKYLFRKEGQNVTLSCEQNLNHDAMYWYRQDPGQGLRLIYYSQIVNDFQKGDIAEGYSVSREKKESFPLTVTSAQKNPTAFYLCASSIIGGDRTGELFFGEGSRLTVL.

In this sample, this clone turned up once. V usage is TRBV7-2 and J usage is TRBJ2-7, with TRBD1 matching 9 bases. V shed 5 bases and J 3 bases; nucleotides not matched to a gene: 11. The CDR3 runs 16 residues. Germline CDR1 and CDR2: SGHTA and FQGNSA. CDR3 region: CASSPDRDRVVYEQYF. The CDR3 bases are TGTGCCAGCAGCCCCGATAGGGACAGGGTCGTCTACGAGCAGTACTTC.

This clone came up a few times. The chain is built from TRBV6-4 and TRBJ1-2; 7 bases are shared with TRBD1. V was pared by 5 bases and J by 2 bases, with 5 bases of the junction left unmatched. The CDR3 spans 14 residues. CDR1 is MRHNA and CDR2 is SNTAGT in the germline V gene. The CDR3, as DNA: TGTGCCAGCAGTCCGGACAGGATAAACTATGGCTACACCTTC. The encoded protein is CASSPDRINYGYTF.

The V gene is TRBV4-1, the J gene TRBJ1-2; 9 positions match TRBD1. V shed 4 bases and J 3 bases; nucleotides not matched to a gene: 12. The CDR3 covers 17 residues. The germline CDR1 and CDR2 sequences are MGHRA and YSYEKL. The CDR3 nucleotides are TGCGCCAGCAGCCTCCTCATTAACGGACAGGGGTACTATGGCTACACCTTC. This sequence encodes CASSLLINGQGYYGYTF.

This clone appeared a single time. The rearrangement uses TRBV7-8 and TRBJ1-5, with TRBD1 matching 8 bases. This CDR3 comprises 15 residues. With 3 bases clipped from V and 6 bases from J, the junction kept 7 bases outside the gene matches. Germline V gene data show CDR1 as SGHVS and CDR2 as FQNEAQ. In DNA form, the CDR3 reads TGTGCCAGCAGCTTGAGACAGGGGCCTTCTCAGCCCCAGCATTTT. Translation: CASSLRQGPSQPQHF.

This chain connects TRBV27 to TRBJ2-7; 7 bases match TRBD1. The junction had 4 bases not matched to a gene; V was cut back by 4 bases and J by 4 bases. This CDR3 contains 13 residues. Per germline, CDR1 MNHEY and CDR2 SMNVEV (reference sequence). CDR3: CASSSYRGYEQYF. CDR3 bases: TGTGCCAGCAGTTCGTACAGGGGTTACGAGCAGTACTTC.

This clone occurred a few times. The V gene is TRBV28, the J gene TRBJ2-2; D unresolved. This CDR3 spans 12 amino acids. The V end was cut by 6 bases, the J end by 6 bases, with 8 bases between. CDR1 is MDHEN and CDR2 is SYDVKM in the germline V gene. The CDR3 coding sequence is TGTGCCAGCAGACCTCGGTCCGGGGAGCTGTTTTTT. Protein sequence: CASRPRSGELFF.

This clone was counted between two and nine times. The chain uses TRBV27 and TRBJ1-4, with D tentatively TRBD1 (6 bases). CDR3 length: 13 residues. Per the germline V gene, CDR1 is MNHEY and CDR2 is SMNVEV (reference sequence). V was pared by 2 bases and J by 8 bases, with 9 bases between. The CDR3 DNA follows: TGTGCCAGCAGTTTAGAGGGGGAGGAAAAACTGTTTTTT. Translating it yields CASSLEGEEKLFF.

The DNA for the CDR3 is TGTGCCAGCAGGGAATATCCTGGACAGGCCAAAAACATTCAGTACTTC. Its translation: CASREYPGQAKNIQYF. J is TRBJ2-4 and V is TRBV6-1; possibly TRBD1 for D (6 bases). From germline, CDR1 is MNHNS and CDR2 SASEGT. V shed 6 bases and J shed 1 base, with 16 bases lying between them. CDR3 length: 16 residues.

In regard to this clone: At one of its ends the junction is not consistent with the germline gene, which may arise from a read error. The chain has TRBV30 and TRBJ2-7; 8 bases are a match to TRBD1. CDR1 and CDR2 (germline): GTSNPN, SVGIG (reference sequence). The CDR3 extends over 13 amino acids. This CDR3 reads CAWSTGDRGPRRF. DNA for the CDR3: TGTGCCTGGAGTACCGGCGACAGGGGACCCAGGAGGTTC.